This T cell receptor beta chain emerged from a study of blood T cell repertoires in COVID-19. Study details: The origin of the acute and convalescent COVID-19 samples was the United States, Italy and Spain.

CDR1 SGHVS and CDR2 FQNEAQ come from the germline V gene. J was trimmed by 1 base and V by 5 bases; bases with no gene match: 5. This CDR3 region has 15 residues. Using immunoSEQ multiplex PCR, the repertoire was profiled, and TCRdb retains in-frame clones only, with some absent. The sample holds around 280,000 clones; roughly 86% are singletons and the top ten take roughly 11%. The source material was peripheral blood. This sequence joins TRBV7-8 and TRBJ2-7; 10 bases match TRBD1. The receptor's source is a woman aged 25 to 39 with COVID-19, enrolled during active disease. CDR3 nucleotide sequence: TGTGCCAGCAGCAGACCGGGACAGGGGTCCTACGAGCAGTACTTC. Encoded protein: CASSRPGQGSYEQYF.